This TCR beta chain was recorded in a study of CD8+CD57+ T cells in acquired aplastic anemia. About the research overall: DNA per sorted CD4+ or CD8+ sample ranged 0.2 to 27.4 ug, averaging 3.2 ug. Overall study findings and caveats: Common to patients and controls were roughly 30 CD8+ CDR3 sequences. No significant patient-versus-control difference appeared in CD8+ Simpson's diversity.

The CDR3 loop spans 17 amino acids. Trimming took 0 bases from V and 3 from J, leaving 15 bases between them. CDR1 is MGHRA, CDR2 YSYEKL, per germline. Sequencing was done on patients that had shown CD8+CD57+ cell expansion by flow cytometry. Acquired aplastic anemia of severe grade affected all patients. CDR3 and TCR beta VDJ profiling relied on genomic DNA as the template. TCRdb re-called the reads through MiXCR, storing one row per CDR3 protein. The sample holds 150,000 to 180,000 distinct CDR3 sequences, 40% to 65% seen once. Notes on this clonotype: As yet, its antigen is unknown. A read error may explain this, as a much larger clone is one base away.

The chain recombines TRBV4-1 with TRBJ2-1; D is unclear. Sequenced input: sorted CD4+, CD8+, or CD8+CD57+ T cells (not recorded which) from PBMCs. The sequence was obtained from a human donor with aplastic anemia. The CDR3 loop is CASSQDGSYSSYNEQFF. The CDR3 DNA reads TGCGCCAGCAGCCAAGATGGTAGCTACTCTAGCTACAATGAGCAGTTCTTC.